The 28 T cell receptor beta chains below come from one sample, sequenced in a study of T-cell memory formation after mild COVID-19. TCRdb passed the 5' RACE reads through MiXCR, listing each CDR3 protein once. Of about 410,000 distinct CDR3 sequences in the sample, over 15% were seen once. Sequenced sample: PBMCs or a T cell subset sorted from them (not recorded which). The receptor source for this set is a man aged 18 to 29 who had mild COVID-19 (a few samples of this study predate the infection). Cell type and time point are not known.

The chain has TRBV7-2 and TRBJ2-3; 9 bases match TRBD2. V lost 3 bases, J lost 7 bases, and 8 bases stayed unmatched. CDR3 length: 15 residues. CDR1 and CDR2 (germline): SGHTA, FQGNSA. This CDR3 is CASSLVAGDMNTQYF. DNA for the CDR3: TGTGCCAGCAGCTTGGTAGCGGGGGACATGAATACGCAGTATTTT.

The rearrangement uses TRBV28 and TRBJ1-2; no firm D call. Germline CDR1 reads MDHEN; CDR2 reads SYDVKM. Deletions cut 4 bases from V and 2 bases from J, with 8 bases between. This CDR3 has 13 amino acids. The CDR3, as DNA: TGTGCCAGCAGTTCTGAAGGGAACTATGGCTACACCTTC. Translating it yields CASSSEGNYGYTF.

This clonotype was seen more than once but under ten times. V is TRBV15 and J is TRBJ1-2, with unresolved D. Germline-derived CDR1 and CDR2 are LNHNV and YYDKDF (reference sequence). The V end lost 3 bases, the J end lost 4 bases, and 12 bases lay between the germline ends. CDR3 size: 14 residues. The CDR3 reads CATSSRLPGYGYTF. CDR3 nucleotide sequence: TGTGCCACCAGCAGTCGGTTACCCGGCTATGGCTACACCTTC. Together with reference TRBV15 and TRBJ1-2, the CDR3 gives the full variable domain: DAMVIQNPRYQVTQFGKPVTLSCSQTLNHNVMYWYQQKSSQAPKLLFHYYDKDFNNEADTPDNFQSRRPNTSFCFLDIRSPGLGDTAMYLCATSSRLPGYGYTFGSGTRLTVV.

The rearrangement joins TRBV10-1 to TRBJ2-7; D unclear. The CDR3 extends over 14 amino acids. Germline loops: CDR1 WNHNN, CDR2 SYGVQD (reference sequence). Trimming stripped 2 bases from V and 0 bases from J, with 8 bases between. Here the CDR3 reads CASSEATASYEQYF. In DNA, the CDR3 is TGCGCCAGCAGTGAGGCGACCGCCTCCTACGAGCAGTACTTC.

This clonotype appeared a few times. The chain links TRBV7-2 to TRBJ1-5; D gene unclear. There are 15 residues in the CDR3. Germline CDR1 and CDR2: SGHTA and FQGNSA. Trimming cost V 5 bases and J 0 bases, with 11 bases left between them. The CDR3 protein is CASSEAGFSNQPQHF. The CDR3 coding sequence is TGTGCCAGCAGCGAGGCCGGGTTTAGCAATCAGCCCCAGCATTTT. The full variable domain, with the rest looked up from reference TRBV7-2 and TRBJ1-5, is GAGVSQSPSNKVTEKGKDVELRCDPISGHTALYWYRQSLGQGLEFLIYFQGNSAPDKSGLPSDRFSAERTGGSVSTLTIQRTQQEDSAVYLCASSEAGFSNQPQHFGDGTRLSIL.

The chain joins TRBV11-2 to TRBJ1-2; weak D call: TRBD1 (6 bases). V lost 2 bases, J lost 8 bases, and 21 bases lay in between. The CDR3 extends over 16 amino acids. In germline, CDR1 is SGHAT, CDR2 FQNNGV. The CDR3 is CASSLSYRGGLYGYTF. CDR3 sequence (DNA): TGTGCCAGCAGCTTATCCTACCGGGGGGGGCTATACGGCTACACCTTC.

Only a few counts were recorded for this clonotype. The rearrangement links TRBV6-5 to TRBJ2-1, with a tentative D call TRBD1 (6 bases). The V end lost 6 bases, the J end lost 6 bases, and 15 bases lay between the germline ends. The CDR3 extends over 14 amino acids. Germline V gene data show CDR1 as MNHEY and CDR2 as SVGAGI. CDR3 DNA sequence: TGTGCCAGCAGGGACCCCCAGGGGCCCAATGAGCAGTTCTTC. Translation: CASRDPQGPNEQFF.

The sample holds many counts of this clonotype. The V gene is TRBV12-3 or TRBV12-4, the J gene TRBJ1-5; 11 bases align to TRBD1. Losses at the gene ends were 4 bases for V and 4 bases for J; bases not matched to a gene: 6. The CDR3 is 16 amino acids. CDR3 nucleotides: TGTGCCAGCAGTTCTAGGACAGGGGGCTATAATCAGCCCCAGCATTTT. Translation gives CASSSRTGGYNQPQHF.

The genes are TRBV28 and TRBJ1-5; no clear D. This CDR3 spans 13 amino acids. Germline assignment: CDR1 MDHEN and CDR2 SYDVKM. V shed 3 bases and J shed 7 bases, with 10 bases lying between them. Written as DNA, the CDR3 is TGTGCCAGCAGTTTGGGTACAAGGCAGCCCCAGCATTTT. Translating gives CASSLGTRQPQHF.

This clonotype appeared a few times. This chain connects TRBV7-2 to TRBJ2-4; no clear D gene. Germline CDR1 and CDR2: SGHTA and FQGNSA. V dropped 6 bases and J dropped 3 bases, with 12 bases sitting between them. The CDR3 extends over 14 amino acids. CDR3 coding DNA: TGTGCCAGCAGAGGGCAGCTAGGCAAAAACATTCAGTACTTC. Its translation: CASRGQLGKNIQYF. Full variable domain (missing parts from reference TRBV7-2 and TRBJ2-4): GAGVSQSPSNKVTEKGKDVELRCDPISGHTALYWYRQSLGQGLEFLIYFQGNSAPDKSGLPSDRFSAERTGGSVSTLTIQRTQQEDSAVYLCASRGQLGKNIQYFGAGTRLSVL.

This clonotype showed up just a few times. Relative to the germline gene, one junction end is altered; a read error may explain this. The chain uses TRBV7-7 and TRBJ2-2, with 8 nucleotides matching TRBD1. The CDR3 totals 14 residues. Germline-derived CDR1 and CDR2 are SSHAT and FNYEAQ (reference sequence). The CDR3 is CASSFRDRTGELFF. Written as DNA, the CDR3 is TGTGCTAGCAGCTTTCGGGACAGGACCGGGGAGCTGTTTTTT.

The CDR3 is CASSLAEGGPTYEQYF. CDR3 sequence (DNA): TGTGCCAGCAGCTTAGCGGAGGGCGGTCCAACCTACGAGCAGTACTTC. This rearrangement joins TRBV7-8 to TRBJ2-7; weak D call: TRBD2 (6 bases). V was cut by 0 bases and J by 2 bases, with 14 bases left in between. The V gene's germline CDR1 is SGHVS and CDR2 FQNEAQ. The CDR3 loop spans 16 amino acids.

The CDR3 is CSQAAFNYEQYV. The CDR3 nucleotides are TGCAGCCAGGCTGCTTTCAACTACGAGCAGTACGTC. The J gene is TRBJ2-7, the V gene TRBV29-1; D is unresolved. Germline V gives CDR1 SQVTM, CDR2 ANQGSEA. The V end was cut by 8 bases, the J end by 3 bases, with 14 bases between. This CDR3 comprises 12 residues.

This clonotype showed up just a few times. The chain uses TRBV9 and TRBJ2-4; D is unresolved. The germline V gene has CDR1 SGDLS and CDR2 YYNGEE. This CDR3 spans 14 amino acids. V was clipped by 0 bases and J by 6 bases, with 10 bases between them. The CDR3, as DNA: TGTGCCAGCAGCGTAGCTGGATCGGGAAACATTCAGTACTTC. It is translated as CASSVAGSGNIQYF. Supplemented by reference TRBV9 and TRBJ2-4, the full variable domain reads DSGVTQTPKHLITATGQRVTLRCSPRSGDLSVYWYQQSLDQGLQFLIQYYNGEERAKGNILERFSAQQFPDLHSELNLSSLELGDSALYFCASSVAGSGNIQYFGAGTRLSVL.

This clonotype was seen only a few times. This chain uses TRBV19 with TRBJ1-5; D remains unclear. Deletions cut 3 bases from V and 5 bases from J, with 8 bases between. The CDR3 sequence is 13 residues long. Germline V CDR1 and CDR2: LNHDA, SQIVND (reference sequence). The CDR3 protein is CASSIPPDQPQHF. The CDR3 DNA reads TGTGCCAGTAGTATCCCCCCGGATCAGCCCCAGCATTTT.

This clonotype has a handful of counts. V is TRBV9 and J is TRBJ2-1; D unclear. Trimming stripped 0 bases from V and 0 bases from J, with 7 bases between. CDR1 is SGDLS, CDR2 YYNGEE, per germline. The CDR3 is made up of 15 amino acids. The CDR3 nucleotides are TGTGCCAGCAGCGTAGGATCCCCCTCCTACAATGAGCAGTTCTTC. It specifies CASSVGSPSYNEQFF.

This clonotype was found a few times. The genes are TRBV19 and TRBJ2-5; 8 bases align to TRBD2. The junction had 14 bases not matched to a gene; V was cut back by 3 bases and J by 2 bases. The CDR3 is 18 residues long. Germline CDR1 LNHDA, CDR2 SQIVND (reference sequence). The CDR3 loop reads CASSMEAGGRLLQETQYF. The DNA of the CDR3 is TGTGCCAGTAGTATGGAGGCGGGGGGTCGTTTATTACAAGAGACCCAGTACTTC.

This clonotype was recorded a few times. In DNA, the CDR3 is TGCAGTGCTAGCCTGACAGGCCTTAATGAAAAACTGTTTTTT. It yields the protein CSASLTGLNEKLFF. The chain joins TRBV20-1 to TRBJ1-4; tentatively, D is TRBD1 (6 bases). The length of the CDR3 is 14 residues. CDR1 DFQATT and CDR2 SNEGSKA come from the germline V gene (reference sequence). Trimming left V 3 bases short and J 4 bases short, with 12 bases between.

This chain uses TRBV7-9 with TRBJ1-2; no definite D call. The germline V and J ends were trimmed by 1 base and 2 bases, with 5 bases remaining between them. Germline values: CDR1 SEHNR, CDR2 FQNEAQ (reference sequence). The CDR3 covers 13 residues. CDR3 amino acids: CASSLGKNYGYTF. The CDR3 DNA follows: TGTGCCAGCAGCTTAGGGAAAAACTATGGCTACACCTTC.

This clonotype showed up many times. The gene calls are TRBV10-2 and TRBJ1-1, with D uncertain. CDR3 length: 14 residues. V was clipped by 8 bases and J by 0 bases, with 13 bases between them. Germline V CDR1 and CDR2: WSHSY, SAAADI. In nucleotides, the CDR3 is TGCGCCAGCTCTTCGGAGACCTTGAACACTGAAGCTTTCTTT. It specifies CASSSETLNTEAFF.

This sequence joins TRBV5-1 and TRBJ2-1; 7 bases are a match to TRBD1. V lost 5 bases to trimming and J lost 1 base; unmatched junction nucleotides: 9. This CDR3 has 16 residues. CDR1 and CDR2 from the germline V gene are SGHRS and YFSETQ. This CDR3 is CASRLSGTDSYNEQFF. The CDR3 DNA reads as TGCGCCAGCAGGCTCTCCGGGACAGATTCCTACAATGAGCAGTTCTTC.

This clonotype was counted only a few times. V is TRBV9 and J is TRBJ2-4; 11 bases line up with TRBD1. Germline V gene data show CDR1 as SGDLS and CDR2 as YYNGEE. V gave up 3 bases and J gave up 7 bases; unmatched junction bases: 6. The CDR3 loop spans 15 amino acids. This CDR3 is CASSASGQGANIQYF. CDR3 DNA sequence: TGTGCCAGCAGCGCCTCTGGACAGGGGGCGAACATTCAGTACTTC.

This rearrangement joins TRBV5-1 to TRBJ2-7, with TRBD1 identical over 9 bases. With 3 bases clipped from V and 5 bases from J, the junction kept 6 bases outside the gene matches. The CDR3 is 14 amino acids. Germline V CDR1 and CDR2: SGHRS, YFSETQ. CDR3 sequence reads: CASSSRTGADEQYF. The DNA of the CDR3 is TGCGCCAGCAGCTCACGGACAGGGGCGGACGAGCAGTACTTC. Looking up the rest from reference TRBV5-1 and TRBJ2-7 gives the full variable domain: KAGVTQTPRYLIKTRGQQVTLSCSPISGHRSVSWYQQTPGQGLQFLFEYFSETQRNKGNFPGRFSGRQFSNSRSEMNVSTLELGDSALYLCASSSRTGADEQYFGPGTRLTVT.

A few counts support this clonotype. CDR3 in DNA: TGTGCCAGCAGCCAGGACGGCATAGATACGCAGTATTTT. Its protein is CASSQDGIDTQYF. The chain has TRBV7-3 and TRBJ2-3, with D hard to call. Germline assignment: CDR1 SGHTA and CDR2 FQGTGA. Trimming shortened V by 5 bases and J by 5 bases, and 11 bases separated the two germline ends. The length of the CDR3 is 13 residues.

This chain connects TRBV20-1 to TRBJ2-5, with TRBD2 matching over 10 bases. The CDR3 runs 14 residues. J lost 2 bases, V lost 1 base, and 1 base had no gene match. Germline loops: CDR1 DFQATT, CDR2 SNEGSKA (reference sequence). In DNA form, the CDR3 reads TGCAGTGCTAGAGCTAGCGGGGGACAAGAGACCCAGTACTTC. This encodes CSARASGGQETQYF.

The V call is TRBV9, the J call TRBJ2-7, with TRBD2 matching over 9 bases. CDR3 length: 14 amino acids. Unmatched junction bases numbered 2, after V lost 1 base and J lost 3 bases. Germline lookup yields CDR1 SGDLS and CDR2 YYNGEE. This chain's CDR3 is CASSVRAGGYEQYF. The CDR3 DNA is TGTGCCAGCAGCGTACGAGCGGGAGGCTACGAGCAGTACTTC.

This clonotype was detected only a few times. CDR3 nucleotides: TGTGCCTGCACCCAGGGGAGCCTCACCGGGGAGCTGTTTTTT. Translating it yields CACTQGSLTGELFF. This chain uses TRBV30 with TRBJ2-2, with a weak D call TRBD1 (6 bases). The V end lost 6 bases, the J end lost 4 bases, and 15 bases lay between the germline ends. CDR1 and CDR2 (germline): GTSNPN, SVGIG (reference sequence). The CDR3 is 14 residues long.

This clonotype showed up just a few times. The rearrangement uses TRBV11-1 and TRBJ1-1; D gene uncertain. V dropped 5 bases and J dropped 1 base, with 8 bases sitting between them. The germline V gene encodes CDR1 SGHAT and CDR2 FQDESV (reference sequence). The CDR3 covers 13 residues. This chain's CDR3 is CASSTRQNTEAFF. The DNA of the CDR3 is TGTGCCAGCAGCACCCGACAGAACACTGAAGCTTTCTTT.